One sample yielded the 26 T cell receptor beta chains listed below, sequenced in a study of T-cell reconstitution after alpha-beta-depleted transplantation in children. Preparation of the TCRbeta library used unique molecular identifiers. One entry per CDR3 protein results from TCRdb running MiXCR on the PCR reads. The sample has about 980,000 distinct CDR3 sequences, roughly 31% seen once. The sample in question was PBMCs, mostly from graft donor cells, obtained 360 days after TCRalphabeta/CD19-depleted stem cell transplant. The receptors here all came from a boy less than two years old who had a stem cell transplant for SCID, so the T cells may come from the graft donor.

This clonotype occurred many times. CDR3 coding DNA: TGCGCCAGCAGCCCCTCCACCGTGAACACTGAAGCTTTCTTT. Translation: CASSPSTVNTEAFF. The genes are TRBV5-1 and TRBJ1-1, with D unclear. Germline values: CDR1 SGHRS, CDR2 YFSETQ. Trimming removed 4 bases at V and 0 bases at J, with 10 bases between. The CDR3 consists of 14 residues.

About this clonotype: Sequence at one end of the junction differs from germline and may be a read error. This chain uses TRBV9 with TRBJ1-5; 11 nucleotides line up with TRBD1. Germline V gene data show CDR1 as SGDLS and CDR2 as YYNGEE. There are 15 residues in the CDR3. CDR3 residues: CASSSRTGGKQPQHF. CDR3 coding DNA: TGTGCCAGCAGCTCGAGGACAGGGGGCAAACAGCCCCAGCATTTT.

In this sample, this clonotype turned up a few times. The V call is TRBV29-1, the J call TRBJ1-3; D is uncertain. Trimming left V 3 bases short and J 0 bases short, with 12 bases between. Germline CDR1 is SQVTM and CDR2 is ANQGSEA. The CDR3 runs to 15 residues. This chain's CDR3 is CSVEKSTGSGNTIYF. The CDR3 coding sequence is TGCAGCGTTGAGAAGTCCACCGGCTCTGGAAACACCATATATTTT.

The chain is built from TRBV20-1 and TRBJ1-3; tentative D call: TRBD1 (5 bases). Trimming pared 6 bases from V and 3 bases from J, leaving 12 bases between. Germline V gives CDR1 DFQATT, CDR2 SNEGSKA (reference sequence). The CDR3 sequence is 13 residues long. CDR3 DNA sequence: TGCAGTGCGCCCGGGACGGATGGAAACACCATATATTTT. The encoded protein is CSAPGTDGNTIYF.

A few counts support this clonotype. This chain connects TRBV20-1 to TRBJ2-3; 7 nucleotides agree with TRBD2. The CDR3 consists of 15 residues. Trimming cost V 3 bases and J 2 bases; bases outside gene matches: 8. Per the germline V gene, CDR1 is DFQATT and CDR2 is SNEGSKA (reference sequence). For the CDR3, the DNA is TGCAGTGCTAGTGGGGCTAGCGGATACACAGATACGCAGTATTTT. Translated, it gives CSASGASGYTDTQYF.

This clonotype was recorded a few times. The J gene is TRBJ2-2, the V gene TRBV5-1; 9 nucleotides match TRBD2. CDR1 is SGHRS, CDR2 YFSETQ, per germline. There are 16 residues in the CDR3. V shed 4 bases and J 5 bases; nucleotides not matched to a gene: 9. Written as DNA, the CDR3 is TGCGCCAGCAGCAAATCAGTAGCGGGGGCTACCGGGGAGCTGTTTTTT. Translation gives CASSKSVAGATGELFF. Filled out from reference TRBV5-1 and TRBJ2-2, the complete variable domain reads KAGVTQTPRYLIKTRGQQVTLSCSPISGHRSVSWYQQTPGQGLQFLFEYFSETQRNKGNFPGRFSGRQFSNSRSEMNVSTLELGDSALYLCASSKSVAGATGELFFGEGSRLTVL.

This chain joins TRBV12-3 or TRBV12-4 and TRBJ2-7; D is possibly TRBD1 (6 bases). The ends were cut back, 3 bases at V and 3 bases at J, with 12 bases in the middle. The CDR3 runs to 14 residues. The CDR3, as DNA: TGTGCCAGCAGTTTCCTAACAGGGTACTACGAGCAGTACTTC. It encodes CASSFLTGYYEQYF.

V is TRBV7-2 and J is TRBJ2-5; D uncertain. Germline-derived CDR1 and CDR2 are SGHTA and FQGNSA. Between the trimmed V and J ends, which lost 4 bases and 11 bases, there was a span of 17 bases. The CDR3 spans 13 residues. The DNA for the CDR3 is TGTGCCAGCAGCTCCAATGCTCACAGTACTCAGTACTTC. It translates to CASSSNAHSTQYF.

This clonotype has a handful of counts. The chain has TRBV20-1 and TRBJ2-5; D is perhaps TRBD2 (5 bases). The CDR3 runs to 15 residues. CDR1 is DFQATT and CDR2 is SNEGSKA in the germline V gene (reference sequence). V lost 6 bases, J lost 0 bases, and 17 bases lay in between. CDR3 coding DNA: TGCAGTGCCATTCTTGGGCGGGTCCACCAAGAGACCCAGTACTTC. Residues: CSAILGRVHQETQYF.

The gene calls are TRBV2 and TRBJ1-1; D is uncertain. Germline values: CDR1 SNHLY, CDR2 FYNNEI. The ends were cut back, 10 bases at V and 3 bases at J, with 27 bases in the middle. This CDR3 has 17 amino acids. This chain's CDR3 is CAIGIWTQARLDTEAFF. In DNA form, the CDR3 reads TGTGCCATTGGGATATGGACCCAAGCAAGGTTGGACACTGAAGCTTTCTTT. The full variable domain, rest sourced from reference TRBV2 and TRBJ1-1, is EPEVTQTPSHQVTQMGQEVILRCVPISNHLYFYWYRQILGQKVEFLVSFYNNEISEKSEIFDDQFSVERPDGSNFTLKIRSTKLEDSAMYFCAIGIWTQARLDTEAFFGQGTRLTVV.

This rearrangement joins TRBV9 to TRBJ2-5; D possibly uses TRBD1 or TRBD2 (5 bases each). The germline V gene has CDR1 SGDLS and CDR2 YYNGEE. The CDR3 runs 15 residues. Between the trimmed V and J ends, which lost 4 bases and 4 bases, there was a span of 17 bases. DNA for the CDR3: TGTGCCAGCAGCCGCCGGGACCAACGATTAGAGACCCAGTACTTC. This sequence encodes CASSRRDQRLETQYF.

This rearrangement joins TRBV10-3 to TRBJ2-2, with 8 bases identical to TRBD2. CDR1 is ENHRY, CDR2 SYGVKD, per germline. CDR3 size: 15 residues. V shed 6 bases, J shed 0 bases, and the junction held 3 bases outside the gene matches. The CDR3 DNA is TGTGCCATCAGGGAAGCGGGGGCGAACACCGGGGAGCTGTTTTTT. Amino acid sequence: CAIREAGANTGELFF.

V usage is TRBV12-3 or TRBV12-4 and J usage is TRBJ1-1, with D tentatively TRBD1 (5 bases). The CDR3 length is 15 residues. The V end was cut by 5 bases, the J end by 0 bases, with 13 bases between. In DNA form, the CDR3 reads TGTGCCAGCAGTCCTAGAGGGGTTGTGAACACTGAAGCTTTCTTT. This translates into CASSPRGVVNTEAFF.

This chain connects TRBV28 to TRBJ2-7, with D uncertain. Germline CDR1 MDHEN, CDR2 SYDVKM. The ends were cut back, 3 bases at V and 1 base at J, with 13 bases in the middle. The CDR3 spans 15 residues. The CDR3 region has the DNA TGTGCCAGCAGTTTCCGGACGGCCTCGTCCTACGAGCAGTACTTC. Translating gives CASSFRTASSYEQYF.

In this sample, this clonotype turned up many times. The chain joins TRBV2 to TRBJ2-7; 7 bases align to TRBD1. This CDR3 region has 14 residues. Trimming took 2 bases from V and 4 from J; bases not matched to a gene: 5. Looked up from germline, CDR1 is SNHLY and CDR2 is FYNNEI. CDR3 nucleotides: TGTGCCAGCAGTGAATGGGGACAGCAGTACGAGCAGTACTTC. Amino acids: CASSEWGQQYEQYF.

The chain is built from TRBV20-1 and TRBJ1-6; weak D call: TRBD1 (5 bases). Germline CDR1 DFQATT, CDR2 SNEGSKA (reference sequence). Trimming took 1 base from V and 7 from J, leaving 14 bases between them. There are 15 residues in the CDR3. CDR3 sequence reads: CSARGGGARNSPLHF. The CDR3, as DNA: TGCAGTGCTAGAGGGGGCGGGGCGCGCAATTCACCCCTCCACTTT.

The genes are TRBV6-5 and TRBJ1-1, with D unclear. Trimming stripped 0 bases from V and 0 bases from J, with 11 bases between. There are 16 residues in the CDR3. CDR1 is MNHEY, CDR2 SVGAGI, per germline. The CDR3 bases are TGTGCCAGCAGTTACTCCCCGACTGACATGAACACTGAAGCTTTCTTT. This sequence encodes CASSYSPTDMNTEAFF.

The CDR3 region has the DNA TGTGCCAGCAGATACCTTGAAGGGAAGCAGTACTTC. Translating it yields CASRYLEGKQYF. This sequence joins TRBV6-5 and TRBJ2-7; D is uncertain. This CDR3 is 12 amino acids long. The germline V and J ends were trimmed by 6 bases and 8 bases, with 14 bases remaining between them. Germline V gives CDR1 MNHEY, CDR2 SVGAGI.

The sample holds a few counts of this clonotype. The J gene is TRBJ2-7, the V gene TRBV5-5, with 8 bases identical to TRBD1. V gave up 1 base and J gave up 6 bases; unmatched junction bases: 6. The CDR3 extends over 14 amino acids. CDR1 is SGHKS and CDR2 is YYEKEE in the germline V gene (reference sequence). The CDR3, as DNA: TGTGCCAGCAGCTTGAACAGGGGGGTCGGCGAGCAGTACTTC. Translation: CASSLNRGVGEQYF.

V gene TRBV15 combines with J gene TRBJ2-7; maybe TRBD1 (5 bases). The CDR3 runs 16 residues. CDR1 and CDR2 (germline): LNHNV, YYDKDF (reference sequence). V was clipped by 1 base and J by 0 bases, with 13 bases between them. The CDR3 nucleotides read TGTGCCACCAGCAGAGCCATGACAGATTTCTCCTACGAGCAGTACTTC. It specifies CATSRAMTDFSYEQYF.

This rearrangement joins TRBV5-1 to TRBJ2-2, with 12 positions matching TRBD1. CDR3 length equals 18 residues. Germline V CDR1 and CDR2: SGHRS, YFSETQ. With V trimmed by 1 base and J by 3 bases, 7 bases remained unmatched. Here the CDR3 DNA reads TGCGCCAGCAGCTTGCCAGGGGACAGGGGGCCTTACACCGGGGAGCTGTTTTTT. It codes for CASSLPGDRGPYTGELFF.

The gene calls are TRBV28 and TRBJ1-2; 7 bases match TRBD1. This CDR3 has 17 residues. CDR1 and CDR2 (germline): MDHEN, SYDVKM. With 4 bases clipped from V and 4 bases from J, the junction kept 15 bases outside the gene matches. Written as DNA, the CDR3 is TGTGCCAGCAGTTGGTCCGGGACAGCCATGCAGGTCTATGGCTACACCTTC. Protein sequence: CASSWSGTAMQVYGYTF.

The table lists this clonotype with a count of one. The chain employs TRBV3-1 and TRBJ2-5, with a tentative D call TRBD2 (6 bases). V was shortened by 4 bases and J by 2 bases, with 11 bases between the two germline ends. The CDR3 loop spans 14 amino acids. CDR1 is LGHDT, CDR2 YNNKEL, per germline (reference sequence). CDR3 in DNA: TGTGCCAGCAGCCTCGGACTACAACAAGAGACCCAGTACTTC. This translates into CASSLGLQQETQYF.

There are a few counts of this clonotype. The CDR3: CASSYLGLDLSYNEQFF. For the CDR3, the DNA is TGTGCCAGCAGTTACCTAGGACTAGACCTTTCCTACAATGAGCAGTTCTTC. This sequence joins TRBV6-2 or TRBV6-3 and TRBJ2-1, with 7 nucleotides matching TRBD2. Trimming took 2 bases from V and 1 from J; bases not matched to a gene: 8. Germline assignment: CDR1 MNHEY and CDR2 SVGEGT. CDR3 size: 17 residues.

The table lists this clonotype with many counts. The J gene is TRBJ2-1, the V gene TRBV3-1, with D tentatively TRBD2 (5 bases). CDR3 size: 15 residues. The ends were cut back, 5 bases at V and 2 bases at J, with 13 bases in the middle. CDR1 and CDR2 (germline): LGHDT, YNNKEL (reference sequence). CDR3 sequence: CASSRPGSAYNEQFF. The CDR3 DNA reads TGTGCCAGCAGCAGGCCGGGGAGCGCCTACAATGAGCAGTTCTTC.

This rearrangement joins TRBV7-9 to TRBJ2-1; 9 bases fit TRBD1. Germline lookup yields CDR1 SEHNR and CDR2 FQNEAQ (reference sequence). This CDR3 region has 15 residues. The J segment lost 6 bases and the V segment lost 2 bases, leaving 5 bases of the junction unmatched. The DNA for the CDR3 is TGTGCCAGCAGCTTATGGACAGGGGAGGGCAATGAGCAGTTCTTC. Protein sequence: CASSLWTGEGNEQFF.